A selection of T cell receptor beta chains follows, all from one sample in a study of blood T cell repertoires in COVID-19. Sequencing used immunoSEQ multiplex PCR; TCRdb keeps in-frame clones, though not all of them. Of 200,000 to 250,000 clones listed, 88% were seen once; the top ten hold 1.5%. Sequenced material: peripheral blood. These receptor sequences come from a man between 18 and 29 years old with active or convalescent COVID-19. Both conserved end residues are part of each CDR3. The D gene is left open where the match is weak. Clone size, where shown, is once, few, many, or a class for clones that have expanded.

>-|TRBV11-2|TRBD2|TRBJ2-1
CASSLEIAGGYDEQFF
TGTGCCAGCAGCTTAGAGATAGCGGGAGGATACGATGAGCAGTTCTTC
>-|TRBV19|TRBD2|TRBJ2-1
CASSIDLASGAYNEQFF
TGTGCCAGTAGTATAGACCTGGCTAGCGGGGCCTACAATGAGCAGTTCTTC
>-|TRBV27|-|TRBJ2-7
CASSVDSAYEQYF
TGTGCCAGTTCCGTTGACTCGGCCTACGAGCAGTACTTC
>-|TRBV10-3|TRBD1|TRBJ1-2
CAISEEIDRARDGYTF
TGTGCCATCAGTGAGGAGATCGACAGGGCTCGAGACGGCTACACCTTC
>-|TRBV29-1|TRBD2|TRBJ2-2
CSVGTGTSGRAANTGELFF
TGCAGCGTTGGGACAGGGACTAGCGGGAGGGCCGCGAACACCGGGGAGCTGTTTTTT
>-|TRBV6-5|TRBD2|TRBJ2-2
CASSYSSGRTAGELFF
TGTGCCAGCAGTTACTCAAGCGGGAGAACAGCCGGGGAGCTGTTTTTT
>-|TRBV11-3|-|TRBJ2-2
CASSLAGYGGTGELFF
TGTGCCAGCAGCTTGGCAGGGTACGGGGGCACCGGGGAGCTGTTTTTT
>-|TRBV6-5|-|TRBJ1-1
CASSFSGQFIAFF
TGTGCCAGCAGTTTTTCAGGACAGTTTATAGCTTTCTTT
>-|TRBV7-2|-|TRBJ1-1
CASSMRAAATEAFF
TGTGCCAGCAGCATGAGGGCAGCGGCCACTGAAGCTTTCTTT
>few|TRBV5-1|-|TRBJ2-5
CASSSWGRTLQETQYF
TGCGCCAGCAGCTCGTGGGGCAGGACCCTTCAAGAGACCCAGTACTTC
>-|TRBV6-6|TRBD2|TRBJ2-3
CASRIAGASDTQYF
TGTGCCAGCAGGATAGCGGGAGCGTCCGATACGCAGTATTTT
>-|TRBV3-1/TRBV3-2|TRBD1|TRBJ1-4
CASSQAPTGREKLFF
TGTGCCAGCAGCCAAGCGCCGACAGGGAGGGAAAAACTGTTTTTT
>-|TRBV2|-|TRBJ1-2
CASSVGGYYGYTF
TGTGCCAGCAGTGTGGGGGGATACTATGGCTACACCTTC
>-|TRBV6-5|TRBD2|TRBJ2-7
CASSYSTSGSPYEQYF
TGTGCCAGCAGTTACTCGACAAGCGGGAGCCCCTACGAGCAGTACTTC
>-|TRBV6-2/TRBV6-3|TRBD1|TRBJ2-7
CASSYSTGTLAYEQYF
TGTGCCAGCAGTTACTCGACAGGGACCCTCGCCTACGAGCAGTACTTC
>-|TRBV27|TRBD2|TRBJ2-1
CASSRTSGSSYNEQFF
TGTGCCAGCAGCCGTACTAGCGGGAGCTCCTACAATGAGCAGTTCTTC
>-|TRBV27|TRBD2|TRBJ2-7
CASSFGTSGRYEQYF
TGTGCCAGCAGTTTCGGGACTAGCGGGCGATACGAGCAGTACTTC
>-|TRBV28|-|TRBJ1-4
CASSQIRGRDEKLFF
TGTGCCAGCAGCCAGATCAGGGGCCGCGATGAAAAACTGTTTTTT
>-|TRBV28|-|TRBJ1-5
CASSKGGRNQPQHF
TGTGCCAGCAGTAAGGGGGGGCGCAATCAGCCCCAGCATTTT
>once|TRBV5-1|-|TRBJ1-4
CASSSSAGYTNEKLFF
TGCGCCAGCAGCTCGTCCGCGGGATACACTAATGAAAAACTGTTTTTT
>-|TRBV6-5|TRBD1|TRBJ2-7
CASSYRGQGPYEQYF
TGTGCCAGCAGTTACCGGGGACAGGGCCCCTACGAGCAGTACTTC
>-|TRBV30|-|TRBJ2-1
CACRQGGAFEQFF
TGTGCCTGCCGCCAGGGGGGCGCCTTTGAGCAGTTCTTC
>-|TRBV6-6|TRBD2|TRBJ2-2
CASSPGLAGGFTGELFF
TGTGCCAGCAGTCCGGGACTAGCGGGAGGGTTTACCGGGGAGCTGTTTTTT
>-|TRBV27|-|TRBJ1-5
CASSLSAGVGNQPQHF
TGTGCCAGCAGTTTATCGGCAGGGGTGGGCAATCAGCCCCAGCATTTT
>-|TRBV27|-|TRBJ1-1
CASSAPSGGVNTEAFF
TGTGCCAGCAGTGCCCCGTCGGGGGGGGTGAACACTGAAGCTTTCTTT
>-|TRBV7-9|-|TRBJ1-1
CASSSSEPDSNTEAFF
TGTGCCAGCAGCTCTAGCGAGCCAGACTCAAACACTGAAGCTTTCTTT
>-|TRBV19|TRBD1|TRBJ1-4
CASSGAGTGGMWDEKLFF
TGTGCCAGTAGCGGCGCAGGGACAGGGGGCATGTGGGATGAAAAACTGTTTTTT
>-|TRBV30|TRBD1|TRBJ1-5
CAWSNGQGRQPQHF
TGTGCCTGGAGTAATGGACAGGGGAGACAGCCCCAGCATTTT
>-|TRBV4-2|TRBD2|TRBJ2-1
CASSQETSLAAANYNEQFF
TGTGCCAGCAGCCAAGAAACCTCCCTAGCGGCCGCTAATTACAATGAGCAGTTCTTC
>-|TRBV5-4|-|TRBJ1-4
CASSFDSLNEKLFF
TGTGCCAGCAGCTTTGACAGTCTTAATGAAAAACTGTTTTTT
>-|TRBV5-1|-|TRBJ2-5
CASSSDGQKETQYF
TGCGCCAGCAGCTCCGACGGACAGAAAGAGACCCAGTACTTC
>-|TRBV6-1|TRBD1|TRBJ1-3
CASSEAGGPPGNTIYF
TGTGCCAGCAGTGAGGCAGGGGGCCCCCCTGGAAACACCATATATTTT
>-|TRBV28|-|TRBJ2-7
CASSGTDKPTYEQYF
TGTGCCAGCTCGGGCACGGACAAACCCACCTACGAGCAGTACTTC
>-|TRBV7-9|TRBD2|TRBJ2-7
CASSSLEDGSGRVYEQYF
TGTGCCTCGAGCTCCTTAGAAGACGGGTCCGGGAGGGTCTACGAGCAGTACTTC
>-|TRBV5-1|-|TRBJ1-1
CASSSRGFMNTEAFF
TGCGCCAGCAGCTCGAGGGGGTTCATGAACACTGAAGCTTTCTTT
>once|TRBV4-1|-|TRBJ1-6
CASSQDRRASPLHF
TGCGCCAGCAGCCAAGATCGGCGGGCCTCACCCCTCCACTTT
>-|TRBV30|TRBD1|TRBJ2-7
CAWGTGGRSYEQYF
TGTGCCTGGGGGACAGGGGGCAGGTCCTACGAGCAGTACTTC
>few|TRBV7-3|TRBD1|TRBJ1-2
CASSREGAPGGYTF
TGTGCCAGCAGCAGAGAGGGGGCGCCGGGTGGCTACACCTTC
>-|TRBV4-3|-|TRBJ1-2
CASSQDRGQAFRYGYTF
TGCGCCAGCAGCCAAGACAGAGGGCAGGCCTTTCGCTATGGCTACACCTTC
>-|TRBV20-1|-|TRBJ2-1
CSATDSGAGYNEQFF
TGCAGTGCTACTGACTCGGGAGCTGGTTACAATGAGCAGTTCTTC
>-|TRBV5-8|-|TRBJ1-1
CASSLETLAFF
TGTGCCAGCAGCTTGGAGACTCTCGCTTTCTTT